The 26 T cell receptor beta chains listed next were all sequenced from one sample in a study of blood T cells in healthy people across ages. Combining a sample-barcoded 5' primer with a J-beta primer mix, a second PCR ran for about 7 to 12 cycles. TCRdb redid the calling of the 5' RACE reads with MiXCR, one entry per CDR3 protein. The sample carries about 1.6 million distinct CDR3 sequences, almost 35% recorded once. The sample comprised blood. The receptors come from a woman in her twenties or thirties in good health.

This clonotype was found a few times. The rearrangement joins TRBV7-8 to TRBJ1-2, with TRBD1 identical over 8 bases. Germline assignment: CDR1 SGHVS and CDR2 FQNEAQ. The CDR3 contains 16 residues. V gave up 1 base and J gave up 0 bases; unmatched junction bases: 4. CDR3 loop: CASSLGGQVANYGYTF. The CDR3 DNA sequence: TGTGCCAGCAGCTTAGGGGGACAGGTTGCTAACTATGGCTACACCTTC.

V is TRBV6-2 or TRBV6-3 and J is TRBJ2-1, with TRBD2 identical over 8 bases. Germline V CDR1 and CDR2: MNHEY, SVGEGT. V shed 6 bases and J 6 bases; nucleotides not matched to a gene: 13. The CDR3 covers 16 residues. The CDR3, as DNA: TGTGCCAGCAGCCTATCGGTAGCGGGGAAGTGCAATGAGCAGTTCTTC. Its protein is CASSLSVAGKCNEQFF.

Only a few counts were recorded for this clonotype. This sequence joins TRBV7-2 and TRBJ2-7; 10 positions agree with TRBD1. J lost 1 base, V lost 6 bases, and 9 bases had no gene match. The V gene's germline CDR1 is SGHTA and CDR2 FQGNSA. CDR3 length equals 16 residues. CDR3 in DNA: TGTGCCAGCAGAAAGCCGGGACAGGGGCTTTCCTACGAGCAGTACTTC. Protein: CASRKPGQGLSYEQYF.

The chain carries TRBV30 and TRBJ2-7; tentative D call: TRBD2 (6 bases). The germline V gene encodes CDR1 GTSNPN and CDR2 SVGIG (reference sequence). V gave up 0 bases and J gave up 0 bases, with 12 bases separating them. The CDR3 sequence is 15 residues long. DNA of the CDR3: TGTGCCTGGAGTGTTGGAGGGGCAAGCTCCTACGAGCAGTACTTC. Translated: CAWSVGGASSYEQYF.

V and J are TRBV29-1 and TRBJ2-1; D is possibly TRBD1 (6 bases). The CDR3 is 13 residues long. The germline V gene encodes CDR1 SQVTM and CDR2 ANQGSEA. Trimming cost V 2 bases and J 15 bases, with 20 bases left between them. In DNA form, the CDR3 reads TGCAGCGTTGAACGGGCAGGGGCCAAAAGGTGGTTCTTC. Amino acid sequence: CSVERAGAKRWFF.

For the CDR3, the DNA is TGTGCCAGCAGCCTCCTAAGTCCCGGGACTAGCGGATACAATGAGCAGTACTTC. Protein sequence: CASSLLSPGTSGYNEQYF. The chain combines TRBV3-1 with TRBJ2-5; TRBD2 agrees at 11 bases. V was clipped by 4 bases and J by 11 bases; unmatched bases: 21. The germline gives CDR1 LGHDT, CDR2 YNNKEL (reference sequence). This CDR3 has 18 amino acids.

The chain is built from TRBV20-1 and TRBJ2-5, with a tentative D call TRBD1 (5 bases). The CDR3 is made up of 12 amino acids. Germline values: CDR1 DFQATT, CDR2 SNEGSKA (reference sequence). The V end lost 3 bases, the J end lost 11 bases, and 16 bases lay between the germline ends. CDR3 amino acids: CSASHRFGEQYF. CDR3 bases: TGCAGTGCTAGCCACAGGTTCGGAGAGCAGTACTTC.

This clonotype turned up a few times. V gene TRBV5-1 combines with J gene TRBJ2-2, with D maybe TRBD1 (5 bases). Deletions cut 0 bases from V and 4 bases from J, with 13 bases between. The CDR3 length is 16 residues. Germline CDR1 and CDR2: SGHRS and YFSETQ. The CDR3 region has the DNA TGCGCCAGCAGCTTGGGGGCGGACACGGCCACCGGGGAGCTGTTTTTT. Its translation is CASSLGADTATGELFF.

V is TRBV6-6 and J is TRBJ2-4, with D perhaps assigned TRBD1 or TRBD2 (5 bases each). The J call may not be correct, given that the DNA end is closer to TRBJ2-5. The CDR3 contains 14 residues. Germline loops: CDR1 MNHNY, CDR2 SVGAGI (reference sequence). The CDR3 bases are TGTGCCAGCAGTTACCTCGGGACGCAAGAGACCCAGTACTTC. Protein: CASSYLGTQETQYF.

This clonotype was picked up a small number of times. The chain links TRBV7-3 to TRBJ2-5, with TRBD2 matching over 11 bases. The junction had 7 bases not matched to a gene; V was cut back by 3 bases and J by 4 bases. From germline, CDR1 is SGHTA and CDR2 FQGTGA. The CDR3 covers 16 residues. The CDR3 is CASSFSGRADGETQYF. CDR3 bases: TGTGCCAGCAGCTTTAGCGGGAGGGCCGATGGAGAGACCCAGTACTTC.

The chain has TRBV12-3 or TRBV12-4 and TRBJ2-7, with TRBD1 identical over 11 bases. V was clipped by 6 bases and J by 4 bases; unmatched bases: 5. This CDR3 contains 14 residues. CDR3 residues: CASSGQGAKYEQYF. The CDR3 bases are TGTGCCAGCAGCGGACAGGGGGCAAAATACGAGCAGTACTTC.

This CDR3 reads CASSTGQGRWMDTEAFF. In DNA, the CDR3 is TGTGCCAGCAGTACTGGACAGGGTAGGTGGATGGACACTGAAGCTTTCTTT. This chain connects TRBV3-1 to TRBJ1-1, with 8 nucleotides matching TRBD1. Trimming cost V 6 bases and J 3 bases; bases outside gene matches: 15. The CDR3 spans 17 residues. CDR1 is LGHDT, CDR2 YNNKEL, per germline (reference sequence).

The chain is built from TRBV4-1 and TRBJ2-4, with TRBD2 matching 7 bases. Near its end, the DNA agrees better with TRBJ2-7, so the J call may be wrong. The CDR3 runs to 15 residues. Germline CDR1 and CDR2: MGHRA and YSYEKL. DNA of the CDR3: TGCGCCAGCAGCCAAGATCCGACGGGAGGCTACGAGCAGTACTTC. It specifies CASSQDPTGGYEQYF.

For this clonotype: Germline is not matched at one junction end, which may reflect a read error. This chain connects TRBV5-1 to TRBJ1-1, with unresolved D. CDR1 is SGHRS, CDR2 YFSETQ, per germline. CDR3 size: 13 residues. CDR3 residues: CASSLDMNTVAFF. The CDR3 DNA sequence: TGCGCCAGCAGCTTGGATATGAACACTGTAGCTTTCTTT.

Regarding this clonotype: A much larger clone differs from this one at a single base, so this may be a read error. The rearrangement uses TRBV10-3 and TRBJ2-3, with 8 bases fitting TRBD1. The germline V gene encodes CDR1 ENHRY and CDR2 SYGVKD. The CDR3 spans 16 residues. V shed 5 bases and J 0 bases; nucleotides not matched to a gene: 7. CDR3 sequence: CAISMATGASTDTQYF. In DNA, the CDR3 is TGTGCCATCAGTATGGCGACAGGGGCTAGCACAGATACGCAGTATTTT.

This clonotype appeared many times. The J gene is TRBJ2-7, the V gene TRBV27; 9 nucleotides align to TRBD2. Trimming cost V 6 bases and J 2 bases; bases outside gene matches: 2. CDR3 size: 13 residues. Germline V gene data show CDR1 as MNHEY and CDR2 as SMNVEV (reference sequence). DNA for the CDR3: TGTGCCAGCAGCCCTAGCGGGACCTACGAGCAGTACTTC. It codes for CASSPSGTYEQYF.

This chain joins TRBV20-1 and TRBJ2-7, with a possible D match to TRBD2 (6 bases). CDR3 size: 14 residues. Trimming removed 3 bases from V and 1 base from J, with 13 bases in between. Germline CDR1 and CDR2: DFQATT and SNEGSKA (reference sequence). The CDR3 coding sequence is TGCAGTGCTAGGGGTCGGGAGTATTCCTACGAGCAGTACTTC. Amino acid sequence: CSARGREYSYEQYF.

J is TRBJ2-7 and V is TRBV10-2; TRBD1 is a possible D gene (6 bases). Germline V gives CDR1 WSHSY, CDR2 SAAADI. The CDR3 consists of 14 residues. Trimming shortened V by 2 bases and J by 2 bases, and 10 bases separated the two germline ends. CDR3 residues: CASSEGTSTYEQYF. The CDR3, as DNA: TGCGCCAGCAGTGAGGGGACAAGCACCTACGAGCAGTACTTC.

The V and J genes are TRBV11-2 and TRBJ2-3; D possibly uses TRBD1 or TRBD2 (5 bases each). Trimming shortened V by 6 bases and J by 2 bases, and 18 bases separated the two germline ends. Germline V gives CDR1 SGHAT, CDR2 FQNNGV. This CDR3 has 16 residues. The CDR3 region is CASSLGWGPHTDTQYF. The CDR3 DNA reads TGTGCCAGCAGTCTGGGCTGGGGACCACACACAGATACGCAGTATTTT.

DNA of the CDR3: TGTGCCAGCAGCGTAGATTCGGGACAGGCCTCCTACGAGCAGTACTTC. Its protein is CASSVDSGQASYEQYF. The chain carries TRBV9 and TRBJ2-7; 8 bases agree with TRBD1. CDR1 and CDR2 (germline): SGDLS, YYNGEE. Trimming took 0 bases from V and 0 from J; bases not matched to a gene: 5. This CDR3 spans 16 amino acids.

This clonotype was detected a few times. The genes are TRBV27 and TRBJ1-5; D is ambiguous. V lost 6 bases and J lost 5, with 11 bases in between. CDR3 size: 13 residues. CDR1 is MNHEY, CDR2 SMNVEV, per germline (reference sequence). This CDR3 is CASRRGFDQPQHF. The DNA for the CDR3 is TGTGCCAGCAGGAGAGGTTTTGATCAGCCCCAGCATTTT.

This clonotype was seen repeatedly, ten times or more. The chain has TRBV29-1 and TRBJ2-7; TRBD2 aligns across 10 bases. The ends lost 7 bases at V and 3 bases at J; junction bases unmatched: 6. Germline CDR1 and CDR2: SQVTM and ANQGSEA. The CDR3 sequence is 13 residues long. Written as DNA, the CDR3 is TGCAGCGCCCAAATAGCGGGGGGCTACGAGCAGTACTTC. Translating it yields CSAQIAGGYEQYF.

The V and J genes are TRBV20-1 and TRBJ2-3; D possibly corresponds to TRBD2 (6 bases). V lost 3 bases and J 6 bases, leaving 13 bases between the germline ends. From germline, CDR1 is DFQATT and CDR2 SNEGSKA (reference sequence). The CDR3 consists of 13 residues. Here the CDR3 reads CSASYPGRDTQYF. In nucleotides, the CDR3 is TGCAGTGCTAGTTATCCAGGGAGGGATACGCAGTATTTT.

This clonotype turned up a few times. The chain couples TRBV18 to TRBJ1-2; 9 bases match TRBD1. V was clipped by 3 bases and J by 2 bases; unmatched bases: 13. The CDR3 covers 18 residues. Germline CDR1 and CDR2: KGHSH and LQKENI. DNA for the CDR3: TGTGCCAGCTCACCCCTTTCGGGGACAGGGACGTCGAACTATGGCTACACCTTC. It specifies CASSPLSGTGTSNYGYTF.

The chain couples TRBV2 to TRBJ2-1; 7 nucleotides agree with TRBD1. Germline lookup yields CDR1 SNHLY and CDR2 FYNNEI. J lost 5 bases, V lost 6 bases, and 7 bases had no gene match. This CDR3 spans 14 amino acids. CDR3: CASREDRWDNEQFF. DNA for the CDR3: TGTGCCAGCAGGGAGGACAGGTGGGACAATGAGCAGTTCTTC.

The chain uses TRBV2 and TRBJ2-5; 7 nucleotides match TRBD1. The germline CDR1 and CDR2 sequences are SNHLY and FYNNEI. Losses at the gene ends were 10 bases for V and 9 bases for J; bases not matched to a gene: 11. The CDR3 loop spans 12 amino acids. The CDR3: CATSTGNQPQYF. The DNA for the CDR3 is TGTGCCACCTCGACAGGGAATCAGCCCCAGTACTTC.